Listed here are 13 T cell receptor beta chains from one sample, sequenced in a study of beta chain features in type 1 diabetes. The entirety of the isolated RNA underwent reverse transcription, so expressed TCRB transcripts were sequenced. The table came from immunoSEQ multiplex PCR; TCRdb's copy has only in-frame clones and leaves some out. The repertoire consists of hundreds of thousands of clones, with over 11% occurring once and the leading ten covering around 0.039%. Sequenced input: naive CD4+ T cells from blood. These receptors were collected from a man aged 25 to 40 in good health.

The chain combines TRBV25-1 with TRBJ2-3; 7 nucleotides align to TRBD2. The germline CDR1 and CDR2 sequences are MGHDK and SYGVNS. The CDR3 is 14 amino acids. The J segment lost 12 bases and the V segment lost 0 bases, leaving 9 bases of the junction unmatched. CDR3 sequence reads: CASSEYASGTRQYF. DNA for the CDR3: TGTGCCAGCAGTGAATACGCGAGCGGGACGCGTCAGTATTTT.

The chain links TRBV21-1 to TRBJ1-3. TRBV21-1 is an annotated pseudogene. There are 13 residues in the CDR3. CDR3 DNA: TGTGCCAGCAGCACTAGCTCTGGAAACACCATATATTTT. The encoded protein is CASSTSSGNTIYF.

The V gene is TRBV19, the J gene TRBJ1-2; possibly TRBD1 for D (6 bases). Trimming took off 7 bases at V and 6 bases at J, with 15 bases between the two ends. In germline, CDR1 is LNHDA, CDR2 SQIVND (reference sequence). This CDR3 is 13 amino acids long. The CDR3 spells CASTGQKGHGYTF. CDR3 coding DNA: TGTGCCAGTACCGGACAGAAGGGGCATGGCTACACCTTC.

This clone was observed a handful of times. This sequence joins TRBV28 and TRBJ2-2; no clear D. The V end lost 7 bases, the J end lost 6 bases, and 9 bases lay between the germline ends. The CDR3 is made up of 12 amino acids. The V gene's germline CDR1 is MDHEN and CDR2 SYDVKM. The CDR3 DNA reads as TGTGCCAGCACTAAGGCGGCCGGGGAGCTGTTTTTT. It encodes CASTKAAGELFF.

Notes on this clone: In the same sample, other DNA sequences code for this CDR3. CDR3 sequence reads: CASSPNQETQYF. The CDR3 DNA reads as TGTGCCAGCTCACCCAACCAAGAGACCCAGTACTTC. This chain joins TRBV18 and TRBJ2-5; D gene unclear. The CDR3 loop spans 12 amino acids. Germline assignment: CDR1 KGHSH and CDR2 LQKENI. V lost 3 bases and J 0 bases, leaving 2 bases between the germline ends. Filled out from reference TRBV18 and TRBJ2-5, the complete variable domain reads NAGVMQNPRHLVRRRGQEARLRCSPMKGHSHVYWYRQLPEEGLKFMVYLQKENIIDESGMPKERFSAEFPKEGPSILRIQQVVRGDSAAYFCASSPNQETQYFGPGTRLLVL.

The gene calls are TRBV9 and TRBJ2-1; the D gene is possibly TRBD1 (5 bases). This CDR3 spans 12 amino acids. Between the trimmed V and J ends, which lost 1 base and 9 bases, there was a span of 8 bases. Germline CDR1 is SGDLS and CDR2 is YYNGEE. CDR3 sequence (DNA): TGTGCCAGCAGCGTACAGGGCTTTGAGCAGTTCTTC. Translation gives CASSVQGFEQFF.

A few counts support this clone. The chain couples TRBV2 to TRBJ2-3; D is perhaps TRBD2 (5 bases). CDR3 length: 12 residues. Germline assignment: CDR1 SNHLY and CDR2 FYNNEI. The V end was cut by 3 bases, the J end by 5 bases, with 6 bases between. This CDR3 is CASSERVDTQYF. Here the CDR3 DNA reads TGTGCCAGCAGTGAGAGGGTAGATACGCAGTATTTT.

The table lists this clone with a few counts. The genes are TRBV11-3 and TRBJ2-5, with D hard to call. Germline loops: CDR1 SGHNT, CDR2 YENEEA. This CDR3 comprises 17 residues. Trimming took 5 bases from V and 1 from J, leaving 20 bases between them. The CDR3 sequence is CASSVGSGKGPQETQYF. The CDR3 nucleotides are TGTGCCAGCAGCGTAGGCTCCGGTAAAGGGCCCCAAGAGACCCAGTACTTC.

In its sample, this clone was seen a few times. The J gene is TRBJ2-3, the V gene TRBV7-2; maybe TRBD1 (6 bases). CDR1 is SGHTA and CDR2 is FQGNSA in the germline V gene. Trimming took off 4 bases at V and 5 bases at J, with 10 bases between the two ends. The CDR3 loop spans 13 amino acids. The CDR3 here is CASSYPGEDTQYF. The CDR3 bases are TGTGCCAGCAGCTACCCAGGGGAAGATACGCAGTATTTT.

Regarding this clone: Within the sample, other DNA sequences also encode this same CDR3. The V and J genes are TRBV20-1 and TRBJ2-1; D remains ambiguous. The V end lost 1 base, the J end lost 7 bases, and 5 bases lay between the germline ends. Germline V lookup: CDR1 DFQATT, CDR2 SNEGSKA (reference sequence). This CDR3 region has 11 residues. The CDR3 coding sequence is TGCAGTGCTAGAGTGTTGAATGAGCAGTTCTTC. Translation: CSARVLNEQFF.

This clone was counted once. The chain is built from TRBV6-1 and TRBJ2-7; unclear D gene. The V end lost 2 bases, the J end lost 3 bases, and 2 bases lay between the germline ends. Germline V CDR1 and CDR2: MNHNS, SASEGT. The CDR3 has 11 residues. The CDR3 loop is CASSEFYEQYV. The CDR3 DNA follows: TGTGCCAGCAGTGAATTCTACGAGCAGTACGTC.

A few counts support this clone. The chain has TRBV4-3 and TRBJ2-1; D may be TRBD2 (6 bases). The V and J ends lost 7 bases and 0 bases respectively, with 13 bases between them. The germline V gene has CDR1 LGHNA and CDR2 YSLEER. This CDR3 is 15 amino acids long. In DNA, the CDR3 is TGCGCCAGCACCCGGGAACTAGCCTCCTACAATGAGCAGTTCTTC. Its protein is CASTRELASYNEQFF.

This clone showed up just a few times. V gene TRBV5-1 combines with J gene TRBJ2-3, with D maybe TRBD1 (6 bases). Germline lookup yields CDR1 SGHRS and CDR2 YFSETQ. The CDR3 contains 15 residues. V lost 2 bases, J lost 1 base, and 11 bases lay in between. In nucleotides, the CDR3 is TGCGCCAGCAGCTTTTGGGGGCTTGGCACAGATACGCAGTATTTT. Protein sequence: CASSFWGLGTDTQYF.